This section outlines one T cell receptor beta chain sequence together with its context. CDR1 and CDR2 from the germline V gene are MNHNY and SVGAGI (reference sequence). J gave up 8 bases and V 6 bases, and 6 bases lay outside the gene matches. The CDR3 has 13 residues. This record belongs to a study of blood T cell repertoires in COVID-19. Study-wide context: COVID-19 samples from acute and convalescent phases originated in the United States, Italy and Spain. PBMCs, B-cell-depleted T cells, or T cells provided the cDNA or gDNA that made up the material.

Under the authors' procedure: Amplification from reference gene primers served as the basis for estimated nucleated cell counts. Profiling relied on immunoSEQ multiplex PCR, and the TCRdb table lists in-frame clones only, not all of them. V, J and clone size derive from that table, while D and trimming were established from the DNA sequence. This sample yields under 300,000 clones, of which roughly 86% are seen a single time; around an eighth belongs to the top ten. The V and J genes are TRBV6-6 and TRBJ1-2; 10 bases match TRBD1. The sample taken for sequencing was peripheral blood. This TCR was sampled from a man older than 75 with acute or convalescent COVID-19. CDR3: CASSRQGAWGYTF. In DNA, the CDR3 is TGTGCCAGCAGCCGACAGGGGGCGTGGGGCTACACCTTC.